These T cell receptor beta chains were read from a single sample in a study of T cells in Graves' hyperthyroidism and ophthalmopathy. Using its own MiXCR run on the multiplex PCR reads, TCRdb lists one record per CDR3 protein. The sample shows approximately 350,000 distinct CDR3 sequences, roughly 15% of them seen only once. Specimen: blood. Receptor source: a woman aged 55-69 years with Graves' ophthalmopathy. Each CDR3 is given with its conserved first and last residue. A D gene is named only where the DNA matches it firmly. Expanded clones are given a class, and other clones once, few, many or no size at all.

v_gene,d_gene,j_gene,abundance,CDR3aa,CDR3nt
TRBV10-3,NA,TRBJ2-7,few,CAISEGDEQYF,TGTGCCATCAGTGAAGGGGACGAGCAGTACTTC
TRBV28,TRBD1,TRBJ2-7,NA,CASSLGTGGSEQYF,TGTGCCAGCAGTTTAGGGACAGGGGGATCCGAGCAGTACTTC
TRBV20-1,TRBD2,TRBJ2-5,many,CSARGGRVRETQYF,TGCAGTGCTAGGGGCGGGAGGGTGCGGGAGACCCAGTACTTC
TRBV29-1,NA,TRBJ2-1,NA,CSVELMDGAYNEQFF,TGCAGCGTTGAGTTGATGGATGGAGCCTACAATGAGCAGTTCTTC
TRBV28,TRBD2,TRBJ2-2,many,CASSSPGLAGGLNTGELFF,TGTGCCAGCAGTTCGCCGGGACTAGCGGGAGGGCTTAACACCGGGGAGCTGTTTTTT
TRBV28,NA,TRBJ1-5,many,CASSLQRGNQPQHF,TGTGCCAGCAGTTTACAAAGGGGCAATCAGCCCCAGCATTTT
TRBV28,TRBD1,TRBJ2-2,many,CASSPNQNRGARNTGELFF,TGTGCCAGCAGTCCTAACCAAAACAGGGGGGCCCGGAACACCGGGGAGCTGTTTTTT
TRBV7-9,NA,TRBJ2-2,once,CASSLRRDRNTGELFF,TGTGCCAGCAGCTTGAGGAGGGACAGAAACACCGGGGAGCTGTTTTTT
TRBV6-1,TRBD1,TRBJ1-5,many,CASGARGMRNQPQHF,TGTGCCAGCGGGGCCAGGGGGATGAGAAATCAGCCCCAGCATTTT
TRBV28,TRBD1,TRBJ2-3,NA,CASSLLLVDRISTDTQYF,TGTGCCAGCAGTTTATTGTTGGTGGACAGGATTAGCACAGATACGCAGTATTTT
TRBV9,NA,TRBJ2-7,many,CASSVGLGQNPYEQYF,TGTGCCAGCAGCGTAGGACTGGGGCAGAACCCCTACGAGCAGTACTTC
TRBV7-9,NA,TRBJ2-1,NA,CASSSGSYNEQLF,TGTGCCAGCAGCTCTGGCAGTTACAATGAGCAGCTCTTC
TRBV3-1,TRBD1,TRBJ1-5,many,CASSPRDRAQPQHF,TGTGCCAGCAGCCCCCGGGACAGGGCACAGCCCCAGCATTTT
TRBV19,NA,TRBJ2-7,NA,CASRRGTSPWDEQYF,TGTGCCAGCCGCCGGGGCACTTCCCCTTGGGACGAGCAGTACTTC
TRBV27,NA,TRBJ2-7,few,CASSPFVRGSYEQYF,TGTGCCAGCAGTCCCTTCGTGAGGGGTTCCTACGAGCAGTACTTC
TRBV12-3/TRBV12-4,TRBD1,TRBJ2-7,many,CASSFGTGAYEQYF,TGTGCCAGCAGTTTTGGGACAGGGGCCTACGAGCAGTACTTC
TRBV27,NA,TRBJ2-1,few,CASSLFVSSYNEQFF,TGTGCCAGCAGTTTATTTGTGAGTTCCTACAATGAGCAGTTCTTC
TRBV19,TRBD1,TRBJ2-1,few,CASKIDRGLYNEQFF,TGTGCCAGTAAGATAGACAGGGGGCTCTACAATGAGCAGTTCTTC
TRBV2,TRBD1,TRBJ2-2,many,CASRRDRSTGELFF,TGTGCCAGCAGAAGGGACAGGAGCACCGGGGAGCTGTTTTTT
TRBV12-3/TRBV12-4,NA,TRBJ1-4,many,CASSTQAGQGLGEKLFF,TGTGCCAGCAGTACCCAGGCCGGGCAGGGACTAGGAGAAAAACTGTTTTTT
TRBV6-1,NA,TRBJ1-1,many,CASSRGRGTEAFF,TGTGCCAGCAGTCGTGGGAGAGGCACTGAAGCTTTCTTT
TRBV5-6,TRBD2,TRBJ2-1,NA,CASSGPGTSSYNEQFF,TGTGCCAGCAGTGGCCCCGGGACTAGTTCCTACAATGAGCAGTTCTTC
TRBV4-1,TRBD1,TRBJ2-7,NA,CASSQVQGENEQYF,TGCGCCAGCAGCCAAGTCCAGGGGGAGAACGAGCAGTACTTC
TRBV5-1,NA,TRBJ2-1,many,CASQLDYNEQFF,TGCGCCAGTCAGTTGGACTACAATGAGCAGTTCTTC
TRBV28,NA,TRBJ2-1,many,CASSLPPRSSQGEQFF,TGTGCCAGCAGTTTACCCCCCCGTTCCTCTCAGGGTGAGCAGTTCTTC
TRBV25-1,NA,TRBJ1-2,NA,CASRPQGGGYGYTF,TGTGCCAGCAGGCCTCAAGGGGGGGGCTATGGCTACACCTTC
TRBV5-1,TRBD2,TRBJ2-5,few,CASSLEPWGGETQYF,TGCGCCAGCAGCTTGGAACCCTGGGGGGGGGAGACCCAGTACTTC
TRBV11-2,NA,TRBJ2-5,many,CASSLDYLARETQYF,TGTGCCAGCAGCTTAGATTACCTAGCCCGGGAGACCCAGTACTTC
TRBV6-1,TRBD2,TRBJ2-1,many,CASSEGLAGIYNEQFF,TGTGCCAGCAGTGAGGGACTAGCGGGAATCTACAATGAGCAGTTCTTC
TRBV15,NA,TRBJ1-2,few,CATSRDLRVNYGYTF,TGTGCCACCAGCAGAGATCTTCGGGTAAACTATGGCTACACCTTC
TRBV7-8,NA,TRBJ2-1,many,CASSAQGLSEQFF,TGTGCCAGCAGCGCCCAGGGTTTGTCTGAGCAGTTCTTC
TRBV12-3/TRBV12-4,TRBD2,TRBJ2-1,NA,CASSLAAGTSGRGTYNEQFF,TGTGCCAGCAGTTTAGCGGCGGGGACTAGCGGGAGGGGGACCTACAATGAGCAGTTCTTC
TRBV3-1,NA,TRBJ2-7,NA,CASSQDWGSRSSYEQYF,TGTGCCAGCAGCCAAGATTGGGGCAGTAGGAGCTCCTACGAGCAGTACTTC
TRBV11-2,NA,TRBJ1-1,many,CASSYTGSKAFF,TGTGCCAGCAGCTATACGGGGTCGAAGGCTTTCTTT
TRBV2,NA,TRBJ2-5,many,CASSEYEGYETQYF,TGTGCCAGCAGTGAATACGAGGGGTACGAGACCCAGTACTTC
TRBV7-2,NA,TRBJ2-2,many,CATSANTGELFF,TGTGCCACCTCGGCGAACACCGGGGAGCTGTTTTTT
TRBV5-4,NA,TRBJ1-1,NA,CASSFGGLDTEAFF,TGTGCCAGCAGCTTCGGGGGCCTGGACACTGAAGCTTTCTTT
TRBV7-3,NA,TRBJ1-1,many,CASSLVGGQMNTEAFF,TGTGCCAGCAGCTTAGTCGGGGGCCAAATGAACACTGAAGCTTTCTTT
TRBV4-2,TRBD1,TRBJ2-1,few,CASSHPGQDFNEQFF,TGTGCCAGCAGCCATCCGGGACAGGATTTCAATGAGCAGTTCTTC
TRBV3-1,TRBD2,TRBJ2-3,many,CASSPSGFGTDTQYF,TGTGCCAGCAGCCCTAGCGGTTTTGGGACAGATACGCAGTATTTT
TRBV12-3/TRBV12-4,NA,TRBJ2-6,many,CASSFGVTGANVLTF,TGTGCCAGCAGTTTCGGGGTGACTGGGGCCAACGTCCTGACTTTC
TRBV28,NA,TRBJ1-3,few,CASSENTIYF,TGTGCCAGCAGTGAAAACACCATATATTTT
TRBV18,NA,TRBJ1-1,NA,CASSGAGLVFF,TGTGCCAGCTCAGGAGCGGGGTTAGTGTTCTTT
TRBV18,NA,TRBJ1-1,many,CASGQGLNTEAFF,TGTGCCAGCGGGCAGGGATTGAACACTGAAGCTTTCTTT
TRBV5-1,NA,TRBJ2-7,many,CASTPTRAEQYF,TGCGCCAGCACTCCGACTCGTGCCGAGCAGTACTTC
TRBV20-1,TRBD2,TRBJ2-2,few,CSAAPVAGGLKNTGELFF,TGCAGTGCTGCCCCGGTAGCGGGAGGCCTTAAGAACACCGGGGAGCTGTTTTTT